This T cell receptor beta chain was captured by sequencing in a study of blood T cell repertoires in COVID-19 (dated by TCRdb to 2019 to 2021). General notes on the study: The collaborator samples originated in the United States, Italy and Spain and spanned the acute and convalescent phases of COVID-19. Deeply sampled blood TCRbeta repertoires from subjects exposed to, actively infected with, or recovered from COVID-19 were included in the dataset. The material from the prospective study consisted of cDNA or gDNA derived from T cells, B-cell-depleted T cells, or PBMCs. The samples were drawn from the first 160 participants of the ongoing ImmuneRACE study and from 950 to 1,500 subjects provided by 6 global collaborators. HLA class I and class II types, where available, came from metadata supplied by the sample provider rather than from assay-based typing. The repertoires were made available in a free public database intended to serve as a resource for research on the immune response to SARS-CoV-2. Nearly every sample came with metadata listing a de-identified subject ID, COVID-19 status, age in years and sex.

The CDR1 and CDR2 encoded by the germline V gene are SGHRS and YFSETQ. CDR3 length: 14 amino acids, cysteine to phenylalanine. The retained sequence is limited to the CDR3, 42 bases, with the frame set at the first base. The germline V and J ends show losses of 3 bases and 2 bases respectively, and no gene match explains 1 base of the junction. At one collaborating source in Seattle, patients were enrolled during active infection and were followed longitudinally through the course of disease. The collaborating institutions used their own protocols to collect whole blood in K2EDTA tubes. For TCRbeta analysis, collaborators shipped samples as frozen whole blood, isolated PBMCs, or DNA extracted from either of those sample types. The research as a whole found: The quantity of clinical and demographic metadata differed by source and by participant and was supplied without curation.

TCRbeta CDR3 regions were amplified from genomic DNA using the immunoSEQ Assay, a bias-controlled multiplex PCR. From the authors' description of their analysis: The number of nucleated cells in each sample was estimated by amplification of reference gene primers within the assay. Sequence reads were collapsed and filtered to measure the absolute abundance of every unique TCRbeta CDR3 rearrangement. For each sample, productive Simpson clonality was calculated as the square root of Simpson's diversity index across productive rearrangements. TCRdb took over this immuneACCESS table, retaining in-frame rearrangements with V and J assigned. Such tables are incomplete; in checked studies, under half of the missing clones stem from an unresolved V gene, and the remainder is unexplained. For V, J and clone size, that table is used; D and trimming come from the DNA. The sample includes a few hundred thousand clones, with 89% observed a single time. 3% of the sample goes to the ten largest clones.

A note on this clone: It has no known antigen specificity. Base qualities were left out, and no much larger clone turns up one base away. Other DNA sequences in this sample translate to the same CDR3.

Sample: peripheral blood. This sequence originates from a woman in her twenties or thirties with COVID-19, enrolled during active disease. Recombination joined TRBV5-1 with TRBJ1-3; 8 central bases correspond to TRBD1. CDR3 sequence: CASSSDRAGNTIYF. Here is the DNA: TGCGCCAGCAGCTCGGACAGGGCTGGAAACACCATATATTTT.